This T cell receptor (beta chain) was captured by sequencing in a study of blood T cells in healthy people across ages. A J-beta primer mix and a sample-barcoded 5' primer were used in a second PCR of roughly 7 to 12 cycles. TCRdb re-derived calls from the 5' RACE reads in MiXCR, one entry per CDR3 protein. The sample lists some 1 million distinct CDR3 sequences, over 35% occurring once. This CDR3 contains 14 residues. Looked up from germline, CDR1 is DFQATT and CDR2 is SNEGSKA (reference sequence). The receptor's source is a woman aged 60-75 years in good health. Sequences were obtained from blood. The V and J genes are TRBV20-1 and TRBJ2-4; D not resolved. The last part of the DNA fits TRBJ2-7 better; the J call may be wrong. In nucleotides, the CDR3 is TGCAGTGCTAGAGGCGCGAGAGCGTCCTACGAGCAGTACTTC. This translates into CSARGARASYEQYF.